Following are 9 T cell receptor beta chains from one sample sequenced in a study of T cells after yellow fever vaccination. TCRdb analysed the 5' RACE reads with MiXCR anew, one entry per CDR3 protein. The sample includes over 300,000 distinct CDR3 sequences, roughly 7% of them seen just once. This specimen consisted of PBMCs, obtained roughly 45 days after the first yellow fever vaccination. These receptors all stem from a man younger than 35 who received the YFV17D yellow fever vaccine.

This clonotype was detected only a few times. The chain joins TRBV5-1 to TRBJ1-1; no clear D. There are 13 residues in the CDR3. Trimming removed 6 bases at V and 0 bases at J, with 9 bases between. The V gene's germline CDR1 is SGHRS and CDR2 YFSETQ. The CDR3 spells CASTPTLNTEAFF. For the CDR3, the DNA is TGCGCCAGCACCCCGACACTGAACACTGAAGCTTTCTTT.

The CDR3 DNA is TGCAGTGCTAGTGTAAGTGAAAAAGCTTTCTTT. This encodes CSASVSEKAFF. This rearrangement joins TRBV20-1 to TRBJ1-1; D remains ambiguous. The ends were cut back, 3 bases at V and 9 bases at J, with 11 bases in the middle. CDR1 is DFQATT, CDR2 SNEGSKA, per germline (reference sequence). There are 11 residues in the CDR3.

This clonotype has at least ten counts. This sequence joins TRBV20-1 and TRBJ2-7, with 8 bases fitting TRBD1. This CDR3 is built from 12 residues. CDR1 and CDR2 (germline): DFQATT, SNEGSKA (reference sequence). The trim removed 2 bases at V and 4 bases at J, leaving 1 base unmatched. In DNA form, the CDR3 reads TGCAGTGCTAGAAGACAGGGGTACGAGCAGTACTTC. This translates into CSARRQGYEQYF.

This clonotype was observed at least ten times. CDR3 sequence: CAIRIQGVNTEAFF. CDR3 sequence (DNA): TGTGCCATCAGGATACAGGGCGTAAACACTGAAGCTTTCTTT. The V gene is TRBV10-3, the J gene TRBJ1-1; maybe TRBD1 (6 bases). Trimming shortened V by 6 bases and J by 2 bases, and 13 bases separated the two germline ends. The CDR3 consists of 14 residues. Germline CDR1 reads ENHRY; CDR2 reads SYGVKD.

The V call is TRBV10-3, the J call TRBJ2-6; D tentatively fits TRBD1 or TRBD2 (6 bases each). V lost 9 bases to trimming and J lost 4 bases, with 16 bases between them. The germline V gene encodes CDR1 ENHRY and CDR2 SYGVKD. The CDR3 totals 15 residues. The CDR3 loop is CAISTGAQGANVLTF. The CDR3 coding sequence is TGTGCCATTTCTACGGGGGCGCAAGGGGCCAACGTCCTGACTTTC.

This clonotype was picked up many times. The rearrangement links TRBV6-2 or TRBV6-3 to TRBJ2-7, with TRBD2 matching 8 bases. The junction had 10 bases not matched to a gene; V was cut back by 4 bases and J by 2 bases. Per the germline V gene, CDR1 is MNHEY and CDR2 is SVGEGT. The CDR3 has 16 amino acids. This chain's CDR3 is CASSLAGGRRTYEQYV. CDR3 sequence (DNA): TGTGCCAGCAGTTTGGCGGGGGGACGAAGGACCTACGAGCAGTACGTC.

This clonotype occurred many times. The chain uses TRBV6-5 and TRBJ2-3, with D perhaps TRBD1 (5 bases). Germline loops: CDR1 MNHEY, CDR2 SVGAGI. This CDR3 is 16 amino acids long. V lost 2 bases, J lost 1 base, and 13 bases lay in between. The CDR3 spells CASSYIRGWGTDTQYF. The CDR3 nucleotides read TGTGCCAGCAGTTACATTAGGGGATGGGGCACAGATACGCAGTATTTT.

This chain uses TRBV7-9 with TRBJ1-2; 10 nucleotides line up with TRBD1. This CDR3 contains 15 residues. J lost 4 bases, V lost 5 bases, and 7 bases had no gene match. Per germline, CDR1 SEHNR and CDR2 FQNEAQ (reference sequence). The CDR3 here is CASSGADRGPYGYTF. For the CDR3, the DNA is TGTGCCAGCAGCGGAGCCGACAGGGGGCCCTATGGCTACACCTTC.

This clonotype was recorded a few times. J is TRBJ1-1 and V is TRBV7-2; perhaps TRBD1 as D (5 bases). This CDR3 contains 15 residues. V dropped 2 bases and J dropped 1 base, with 11 bases sitting between them. Germline loops: CDR1 SGHTA, CDR2 FQGNSA. The DNA for the CDR3 is TGTGCCAGCAGCTTAAGCGGCAGGGCGAACACTGAAGCTTTCTTT. It encodes CASSLSGRANTEAFF.